This record concerns one T cell receptor (beta chain) sequence. These data come from a study of control samples from healthy donors and cancer patients. Germline V gene data show CDR1 as LGHDT and CDR2 as YNNKEL (reference sequence). The CDR3 covers 16 residues. Losses at the gene ends were 2 bases for V and 7 bases for J; bases not matched to a gene: 14. TCRdb keeps only in-frame clones here, not all; method: immunoSEQ multiplex PCR. In the table there are about 84,000 clones, approximately 82% of which are singletons. The source material was PBMCs. This receptor was obtained from a man aged 60-69 years with head and neck cancer. The chain has TRBV3-1 (or the pseudogene TRBV3-2) and TRBJ2-7, with 7 bases matching TRBD2. CDR3 in amino acids: CASSQTARGEEEEQYF. In DNA form, the CDR3 reads TGTGCCAGCAGCCAAACCGCTCGGGGGGAGGAAGAGGAGCAGTACTTC.